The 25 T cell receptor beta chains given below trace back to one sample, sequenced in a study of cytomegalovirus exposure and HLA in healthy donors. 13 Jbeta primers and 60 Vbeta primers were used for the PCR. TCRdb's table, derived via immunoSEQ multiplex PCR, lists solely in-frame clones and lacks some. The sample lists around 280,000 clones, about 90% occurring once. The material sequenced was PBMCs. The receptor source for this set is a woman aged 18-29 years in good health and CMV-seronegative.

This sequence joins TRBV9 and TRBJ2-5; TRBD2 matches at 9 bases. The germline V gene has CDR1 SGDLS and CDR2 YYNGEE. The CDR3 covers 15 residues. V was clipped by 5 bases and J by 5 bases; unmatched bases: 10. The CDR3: CASSRSSGALETQYF. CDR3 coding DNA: TGTGCCAGCAGTAGGTCTAGCGGGGCCTTGGAGACCCAGTACTTC.

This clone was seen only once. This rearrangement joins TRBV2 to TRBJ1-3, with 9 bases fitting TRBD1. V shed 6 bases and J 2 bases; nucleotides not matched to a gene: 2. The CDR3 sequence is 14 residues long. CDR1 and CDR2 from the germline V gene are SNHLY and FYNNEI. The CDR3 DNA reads TGTGCCAGCAGATGGACAGGGGCTGGAAACACCATATATTTT. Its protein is CASRWTGAGNTIYF.

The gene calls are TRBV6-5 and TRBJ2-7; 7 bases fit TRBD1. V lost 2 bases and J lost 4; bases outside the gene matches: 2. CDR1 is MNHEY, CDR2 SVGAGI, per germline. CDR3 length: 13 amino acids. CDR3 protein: CASSYLGQYEQYF. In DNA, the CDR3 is TGTGCCAGCAGTTACCTGGGACAGTACGAGCAGTACTTC.

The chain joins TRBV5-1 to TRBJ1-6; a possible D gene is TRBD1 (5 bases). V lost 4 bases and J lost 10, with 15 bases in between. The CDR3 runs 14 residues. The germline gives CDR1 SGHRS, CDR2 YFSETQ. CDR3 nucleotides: TGCGCCAGCAGCCTGGAGGGCAGGGCCTCACCCCTCCACTTT. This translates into CASSLEGRASPLHF.

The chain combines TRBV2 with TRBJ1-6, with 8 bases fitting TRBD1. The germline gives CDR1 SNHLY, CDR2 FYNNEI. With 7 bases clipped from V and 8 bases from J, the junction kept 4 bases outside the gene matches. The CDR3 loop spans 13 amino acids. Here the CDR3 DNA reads TGTGCCAGCATGCAGGGGGCTTATTCACCCCTCCACTTT. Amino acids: CASMQGAYSPLHF.

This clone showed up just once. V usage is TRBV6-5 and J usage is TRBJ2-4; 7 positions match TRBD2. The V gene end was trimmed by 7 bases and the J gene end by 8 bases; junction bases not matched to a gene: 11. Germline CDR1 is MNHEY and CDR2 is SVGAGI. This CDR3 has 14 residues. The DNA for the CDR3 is TGTGCCAGCAAGAGACTAGCTGGGGAAGACATTCAGTACTTC. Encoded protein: CASKRLAGEDIQYF.

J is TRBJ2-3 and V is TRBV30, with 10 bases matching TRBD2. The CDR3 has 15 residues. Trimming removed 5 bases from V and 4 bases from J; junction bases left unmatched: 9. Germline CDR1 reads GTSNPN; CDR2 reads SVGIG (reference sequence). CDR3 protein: CAWAPLSGGADTQYF. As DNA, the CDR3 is TGTGCCTGGGCTCCATTGAGCGGGGGGGCAGATACGCAGTATTTT. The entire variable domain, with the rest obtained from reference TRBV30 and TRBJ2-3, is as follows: SQTIHQWPATLVQPVGSPLSLECTVEGTSNPNLYWYRQAAGRGLQLLFYSVGIGQISSEVPQNLSASRPQDRQFILSSKKLLLSDSGFYLCAWAPLSGGADTQYFGPGTRLTVL.

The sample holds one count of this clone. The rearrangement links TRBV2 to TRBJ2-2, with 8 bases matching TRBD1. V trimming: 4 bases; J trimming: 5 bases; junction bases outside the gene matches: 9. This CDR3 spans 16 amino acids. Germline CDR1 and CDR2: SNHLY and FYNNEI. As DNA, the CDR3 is TGTGCCAGCAGTGCGTACGCAGGGGGCGCAACCGGGGAGCTGTTTTTT. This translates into CASSAYAGGATGELFF. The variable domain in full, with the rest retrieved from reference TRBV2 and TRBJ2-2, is EPEVTQTPSHQVTQMGQEVILRCVPISNHLYFYWYRQILGQKVEFLVSFYNNEISEKSEIFDDQFSVERPDGSNFTLKIRSTKLEDSAMYFCASSAYAGGATGELFFGEGSRLTVL.

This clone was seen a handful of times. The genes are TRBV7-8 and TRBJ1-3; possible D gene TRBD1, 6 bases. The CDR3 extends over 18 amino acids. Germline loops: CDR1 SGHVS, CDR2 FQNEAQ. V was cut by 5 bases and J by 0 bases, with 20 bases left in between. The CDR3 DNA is TGTGCCAGCAGCAAAGACAGGAGACTCTTTCGCTCTGGAAACACCATATATTTT. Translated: CASSKDRRLFRSGNTIYF. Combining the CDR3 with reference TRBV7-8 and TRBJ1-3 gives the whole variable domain GAGVSQSPRYKVAKRGQDVALRCDPISGHVSLFWYQQALGQGPEFLTYFQNEAQLDKSGLPSDRFFAERPEGSVSTLKIQRTQQEDSAVYLCASSKDRRLFRSGNTIYFGEGSWLTVV.

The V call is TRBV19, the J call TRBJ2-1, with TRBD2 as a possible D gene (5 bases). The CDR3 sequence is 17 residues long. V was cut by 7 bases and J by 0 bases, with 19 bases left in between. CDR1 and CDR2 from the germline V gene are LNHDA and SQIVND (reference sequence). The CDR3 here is CASMHIGETDSYNEQFF. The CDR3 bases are TGTGCCAGTATGCATATTGGGGAGACGGACTCCTACAATGAGCAGTTCTTC. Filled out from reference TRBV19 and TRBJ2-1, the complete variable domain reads DGGITQSPKYLFRKEGQNVTLSCEQNLNHDAMYWYRQDPGQGLRLIYYSQIVNDFQKGDIAEGYSVSREKKESFPLTVTSAQKNPTAFYLCASMHIGETDSYNEQFFGPGTRLTVL.

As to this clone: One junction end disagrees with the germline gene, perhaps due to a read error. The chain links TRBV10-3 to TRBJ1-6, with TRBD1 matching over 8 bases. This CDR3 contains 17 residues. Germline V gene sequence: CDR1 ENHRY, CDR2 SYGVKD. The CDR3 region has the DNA TGTGCCATCAGTGAGTCGCGCGGTCGGCAGGGGGCTTCACCCCCCCACTTT. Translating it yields CAISESRGRQGASPPHF.

This CDR3 reads CASSVDREQETQYF. CDR3 nucleotides: TGTGCCAGCAGCGTAGACAGGGAACAAGAGACCCAGTACTTC. The chain couples TRBV9 to TRBJ2-5; D perhaps matches TRBD1 (6 bases). Germline V gives CDR1 SGDLS, CDR2 YYNGEE. CDR3 length: 14 residues. The germline V and J ends were trimmed by 0 bases and 2 bases, with 8 bases remaining between them.

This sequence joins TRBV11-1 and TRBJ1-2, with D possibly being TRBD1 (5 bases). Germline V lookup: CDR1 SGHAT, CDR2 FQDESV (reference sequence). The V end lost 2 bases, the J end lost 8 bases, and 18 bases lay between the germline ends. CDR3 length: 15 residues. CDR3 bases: TGTGCCAGCAGCTTAAGGCAGGGATCGCTTCAAGGCTACACCTTC. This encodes CASSLRQGSLQGYTF.

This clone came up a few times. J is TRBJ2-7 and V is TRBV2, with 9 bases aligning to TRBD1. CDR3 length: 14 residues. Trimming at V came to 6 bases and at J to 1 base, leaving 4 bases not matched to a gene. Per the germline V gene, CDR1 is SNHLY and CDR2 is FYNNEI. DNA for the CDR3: TGTGCCAGCAGGGACAGGGGCATTTCCTACGAGCAGTACTTC. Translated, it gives CASRDRGISYEQYF. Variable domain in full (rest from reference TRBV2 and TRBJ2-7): EPEVTQTPSHQVTQMGQEVILRCVPISNHLYFYWYRQILGQKVEFLVSFYNNEISEKSEIFDDQFSVERPDGSNFTLKIRSTKLEDSAMYFCASRDRGISYEQYFGPGTRLTVT.

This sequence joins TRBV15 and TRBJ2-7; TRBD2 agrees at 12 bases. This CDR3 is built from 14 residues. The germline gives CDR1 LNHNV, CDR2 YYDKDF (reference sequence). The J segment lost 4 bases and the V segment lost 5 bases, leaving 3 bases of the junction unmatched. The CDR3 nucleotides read TGTGCCACCAGCCTAGCGGGGGGGCCATACGAGCAGTACTTC. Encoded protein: CATSLAGGPYEQYF.

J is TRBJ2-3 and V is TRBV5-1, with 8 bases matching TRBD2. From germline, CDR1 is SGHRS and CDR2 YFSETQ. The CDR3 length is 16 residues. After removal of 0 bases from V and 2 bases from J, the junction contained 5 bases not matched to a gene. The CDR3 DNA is TGCGCCAGCAGCTTGGAAGCGGGGGTGATCACAGATACGCAGTATTTT. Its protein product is CASSLEAGVITDTQYF. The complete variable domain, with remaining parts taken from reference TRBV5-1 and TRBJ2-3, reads KAGVTQTPRYLIKTRGQQVTLSCSPISGHRSVSWYQQTPGQGLQFLFEYFSETQRNKGNFPGRFSGRQFSNSRSEMNVSTLELGDSALYLCASSLEAGVITDTQYFGPGTRLTVL.

CDR3 in amino acids: CASSPTQGIDTEAFF. The CDR3 DNA reads TGTGCCAGCAGCCCGACACAGGGGATCGACACTGAAGCTTTCTTT. This rearrangement joins TRBV7-9 to TRBJ1-1, with 7 nucleotides matching TRBD1. CDR3 length: 15 amino acids. The germline V gene has CDR1 SEHNR and CDR2 FQNEAQ (reference sequence). V lost 5 bases and J lost 3; bases outside the gene matches: 9.

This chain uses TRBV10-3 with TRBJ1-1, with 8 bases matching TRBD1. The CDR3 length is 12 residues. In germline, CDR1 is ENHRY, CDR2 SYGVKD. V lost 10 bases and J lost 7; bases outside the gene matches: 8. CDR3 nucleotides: TGTGCCACCAAAACAGGGGGGCATGAAGCTTTCTTT. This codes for CATKTGGHEAFF.

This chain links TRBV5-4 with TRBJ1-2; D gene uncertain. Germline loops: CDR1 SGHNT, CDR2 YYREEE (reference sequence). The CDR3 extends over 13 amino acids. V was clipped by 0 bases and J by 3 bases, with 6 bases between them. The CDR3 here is CASSLAADYGYTF. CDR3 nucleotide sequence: TGTGCCAGCAGCTTGGCGGCGGACTATGGCTACACCTTC. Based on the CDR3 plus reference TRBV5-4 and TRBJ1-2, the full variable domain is ETGVTQSPTHLIKTRGQQVTLRCSSQSGHNTVSWYQQALGQGPQFIFQYYREEENGRGNFPPRFSGLQFPNYSSELNVNALELDDSALYLCASSLAADYGYTFGSGTRLTVV.

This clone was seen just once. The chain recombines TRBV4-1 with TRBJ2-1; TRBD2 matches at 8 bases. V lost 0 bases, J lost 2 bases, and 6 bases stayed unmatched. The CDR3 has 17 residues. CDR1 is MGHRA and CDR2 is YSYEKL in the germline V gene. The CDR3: CASSQESGGLTYNEQFF. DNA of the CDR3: TGCGCCAGCAGCCAAGAGAGCGGGGGACTAACCTACAATGAGCAGTTCTTC.

The CDR3 reads CASSVGTGREQYF. In DNA, the CDR3 is TGTGCCAGCAGCGTAGGGACAGGACGTGAGCAGTACTTC. V and J are TRBV9 and TRBJ2-5, with TRBD1 matching 7 bases. CDR3 size: 13 residues. The germline gives CDR1 SGDLS, CDR2 YYNGEE. V lost 0 bases and J lost 11; bases outside the gene matches: 7.

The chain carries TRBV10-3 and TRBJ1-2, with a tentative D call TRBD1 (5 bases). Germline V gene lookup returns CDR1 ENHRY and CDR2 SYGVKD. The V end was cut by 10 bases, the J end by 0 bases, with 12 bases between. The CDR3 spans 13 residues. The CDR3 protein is CATYDSANYGYTF. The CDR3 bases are TGTGCCACTTACGACAGTGCTAACTATGGCTACACCTTC.

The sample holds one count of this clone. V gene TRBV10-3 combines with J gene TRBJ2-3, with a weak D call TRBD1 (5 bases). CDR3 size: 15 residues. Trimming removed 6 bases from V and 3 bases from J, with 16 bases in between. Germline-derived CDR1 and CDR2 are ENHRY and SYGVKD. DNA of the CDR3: TGTGCCATCAGCCGACAAGGGGCAGGGACAGATACGCAGTATTTT. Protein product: CAISRQGAGTDTQYF.

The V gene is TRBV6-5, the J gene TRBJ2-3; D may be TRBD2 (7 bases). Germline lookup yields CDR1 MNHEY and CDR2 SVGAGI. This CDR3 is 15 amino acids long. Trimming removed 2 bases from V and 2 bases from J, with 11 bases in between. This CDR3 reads CASSYRGGATDTQYF. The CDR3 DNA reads TGTGCCAGCAGTTACCGAGGGGGGGCCACAGATACGCAGTATTTT.

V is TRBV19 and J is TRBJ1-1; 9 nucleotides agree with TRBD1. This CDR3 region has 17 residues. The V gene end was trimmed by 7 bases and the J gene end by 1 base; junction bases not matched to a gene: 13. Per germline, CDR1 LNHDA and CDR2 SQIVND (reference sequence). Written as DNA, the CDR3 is TGTGCCAGTAAGGGGACAGGGTATCAGAGTGAGAACACTGAAGCTTTCTTT. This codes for CASKGTGYQSENTEAFF. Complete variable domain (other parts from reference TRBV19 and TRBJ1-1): DGGITQSPKYLFRKEGQNVTLSCEQNLNHDAMYWYRQDPGQGLRLIYYSQIVNDFQKGDIAEGYSVSREKKESFPLTVTSAQKNPTAFYLCASKGTGYQSENTEAFFGQGTRLTVV.